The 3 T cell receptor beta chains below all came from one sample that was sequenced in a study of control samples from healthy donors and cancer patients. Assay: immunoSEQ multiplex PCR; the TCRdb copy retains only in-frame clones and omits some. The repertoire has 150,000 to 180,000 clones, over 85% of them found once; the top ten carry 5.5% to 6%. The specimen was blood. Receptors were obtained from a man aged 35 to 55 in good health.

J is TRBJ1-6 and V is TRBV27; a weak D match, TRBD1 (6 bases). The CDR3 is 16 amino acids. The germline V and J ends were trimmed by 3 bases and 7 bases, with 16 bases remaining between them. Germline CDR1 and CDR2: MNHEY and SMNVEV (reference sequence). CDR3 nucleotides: TGTGCCAGCAGTTTGACTTTAGGGGGGGGCAATTCACCCCTCCACTTT. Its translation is CASSLTLGGGNSPLHF.

The CDR3 sequence is CASSNGRARMNTEAFF. In DNA form, the CDR3 reads TGTGCCAGCAGTAATGGGCGTGCCAGAATGAACACTGAAGCTTTCTTT. The rearrangement uses TRBV5-8 and TRBJ1-1; D gene uncertain. V was cut by 5 bases and J by 0 bases, with 17 bases left in between. Germline V lookup: CDR1 SGHTS, CDR2 YDEGEE. The CDR3 length is 16 residues.

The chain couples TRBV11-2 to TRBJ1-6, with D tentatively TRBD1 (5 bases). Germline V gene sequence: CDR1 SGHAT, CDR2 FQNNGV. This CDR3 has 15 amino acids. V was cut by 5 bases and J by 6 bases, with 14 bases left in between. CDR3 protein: CASSETESTNSPLHF. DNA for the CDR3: TGTGCCAGCAGCGAGACAGAAAGCACTAATTCACCCCTCCACTTT. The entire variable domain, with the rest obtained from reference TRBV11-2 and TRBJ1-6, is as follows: EAGVAQSPRYKIIEKRQSVAFWCNPISGHATLYWYQQILGQGPKLLIQFQNNGVVDDSQLPKDRFSAERLKGVDSTLKIQPAKLEDSAVYLCASSETESTNSPLHFGNGTRLTVT.